Below, 21 T cell receptor beta chains from the same sample are listed, as sequenced in a study of patients and donors after allogeneic stem cell transplantation. TCRdb redid the calling of the RT-PCR reads with MiXCR, one entry per CDR3 protein. The sample contains around 200,000 distinct CDR3 sequences, 35% to 45% of which appear only once. The source material was blood, either unsorted or a sorted T cell fraction (not recorded which). All receptors derive from a human donor who was either an allogeneic HSCT recipient or a stem cell or donor lymphocyte infusion donor (not recorded which). It is not recorded whose cells these are; they may come from a transplant donor.

The chain uses TRBV4-1 and TRBJ1-5; D call uncertain. Germline-derived CDR1 and CDR2 are MGHRA and YSYEKL. The V end was cut by 7 bases, the J end by 7 bases, with 20 bases between. The length of the CDR3 is 15 residues. As DNA, the CDR3 is TGCGCCAGCAACCAGGCGTTGGGCAGTCTGCAGCCCCAGCATTTT. Amino acids: CASNQALGSLQPQHF.

This chain connects TRBV2 to TRBJ2-2; D is perhaps TRBD2 (7 bases). This CDR3 is 15 amino acids long. V lost 3 bases and J lost 5, with 13 bases in between. From germline, CDR1 is SNHLY and CDR2 FYNNEI. The CDR3 DNA is TGTGCCAGCAGTGATTCGGGGGGCGAGACCGGGGAGCTGTTTTTT. Its translation is CASSDSGGETGELFF.

The chain joins TRBV20-1 to TRBJ2-3; 8 bases line up with TRBD1. The CDR3 runs to 14 residues. CDR1 is DFQATT and CDR2 is SNEGSKA in the germline V gene (reference sequence). V was pared by 6 bases and J by 3 bases, with 8 bases of the junction left unmatched. The CDR3 here is CSAQQGGGTDTQYF. CDR3 DNA: TGCAGTGCCCAACAGGGGGGCGGTACAGATACGCAGTATTTT.

The chain recombines TRBV7-2 with TRBJ1-1, with 7 bases matching TRBD1. Trimming took 2 bases from V and 13 from J; bases not matched to a gene: 10. Germline CDR1 SGHTA, CDR2 FQGNSA. The CDR3 totals 13 residues. The CDR3 DNA is TGTGCCAGCAGCTTAACCTCCGACAGGGCGGGTTTCTTT. Residues: CASSLTSDRAGFF.

This clonotype was detected only a few times. This chain links TRBV7-9 with TRBJ1-1; 7 bases agree with TRBD1. The CDR3 runs to 15 residues. After removal of 4 bases from V and 0 bases from J, the junction contained 5 bases not matched to a gene. Germline V CDR1 and CDR2: SEHNR, FQNEAQ (reference sequence). CDR3 nucleotides: TGTGCCAGCAGCTCCCGGGACAGCTTGAACACTGAAGCTTTCTTT. This encodes CASSSRDSLNTEAFF. The entire variable domain, with the rest obtained from reference TRBV7-9 and TRBJ1-1, is as follows: DTGVSQNPRHKITKRGQNVTFRCDPISEHNRLYWYRQTLGQGPEFLTYFQNEAQLEKSRLLSDRFSAERPKGSFSTLEIQRTEQGDSAMYLCASSSRDSLNTEAFFGQGTRLTVV.

This chain uses TRBV9 with TRBJ1-1, with 9 bases fitting TRBD1. There are 16 residues in the CDR3. The germline V gene has CDR1 SGDLS and CDR2 YYNGEE. V gave up 1 base and J gave up 5 bases; unmatched junction bases: 9. The CDR3 protein is CASSVRDRDFPTEAFF. The CDR3 DNA sequence: TGTGCCAGCAGCGTAAGGGACAGGGATTTCCCTACTGAAGCTTTCTTT.

This chain joins TRBV20-1 and TRBJ1-5; D might be TRBD1 (6 bases). The V gene's germline CDR1 is DFQATT and CDR2 SNEGSKA (reference sequence). CDR3 length: 13 residues. The V end was cut by 0 bases, the J end by 10 bases, with 13 bases between. CDR3 DNA: TGCAGTGCTAGAGAGGACCGCAGGGGTCCCCAGCATTTT. It encodes CSAREDRRGPQHF.

V and J are TRBV5-1 and TRBJ1-1, with D perhaps matching TRBD1 (5 bases). The CDR3 runs to 14 residues. The V gene's germline CDR1 is SGHRS and CDR2 YFSETQ. The V end was cut by 4 bases, the J end by 1 base, with 11 bases between. As DNA, the CDR3 is TGCGCCAGCAGCGAGGGGCTCGGGAACACTGAAGCTTTCTTT. This codes for CASSEGLGNTEAFF.

The V call is TRBV7-6, the J call TRBJ2-7; no firm D call. CDR3 length equals 15 residues. Trimming shortened V by 2 bases and J by 3 bases, and 14 bases separated the two germline ends. Germline V lookup: CDR1 SGHVS, CDR2 FNYEAQ. CDR3 region: CASSLRAGWIYEQYF. The CDR3 DNA sequence: TGTGCCAGCAGCTTACGTGCAGGATGGATCTACGAGCAGTACTTC.

CDR3: CASSRGANEKLFF. CDR3 DNA sequence: TGTGCCAGCTCACGAGGGGCCAATGAAAAACTGTTTTTT. This chain joins TRBV18 and TRBJ1-4, with D maybe TRBD1 (5 bases). CDR3 length: 13 amino acids. V was cut by 4 bases and J by 5 bases, with 8 bases left in between. CDR1 KGHSH and CDR2 LQKENI come from the germline V gene.

This clonotype was seen many times. The V call is TRBV25-1, the J call TRBJ1-1, with a possible D match to TRBD1 (5 bases). Germline V gene data show CDR1 as MGHDK and CDR2 as SYGVNS. V was pared by 5 bases and J by 8 bases, with 9 bases between. The CDR3 totals 11 residues. CDR3 protein: CASSQGVEAFF. CDR3 in DNA: TGTGCCAGCAGTCAGGGTGTAGAAGCTTTCTTT. Filled out from reference TRBV25-1 and TRBJ1-1, the complete variable domain reads EADIYQTPRYLVIGTGKKITLECSQTMGHDKMYWYQQDPGMELHLIHYSYGVNSTEKGDLSSESTVSRIRTEHFPLTLESARPSHTSQYLCASSQGVEAFFGQGTRLTVV.

The chain couples TRBV29-1 to TRBJ1-2; 9 bases match TRBD1. Germline assignment: CDR1 SQVTM and CDR2 ANQGSEA. This CDR3 comprises 16 residues. After removal of 2 bases from V and 8 bases from J, the junction contained 15 bases not matched to a gene. This chain's CDR3 is CSVERDRDNLLRGYTF. DNA of the CDR3: TGCAGCGTTGAAAGGGACAGGGACAACCTATTACGGGGCTACACCTTC. Full variable domain (missing parts from reference TRBV29-1 and TRBJ1-2): SAVISQKPSRDICQRGTSLTIQCQVDSQVTMMFWYRQQPGQSLTLIATANQGSEATYESGFVIDKFPISRPNLTFSTLTVSNMSPEDSSIYLCSVERDRDNLLRGYTFGSGTRLTVV.

The chain is built from TRBV5-5 and TRBJ2-5, with TRBD2 identical over 10 bases. The CDR3 extends over 17 amino acids. Losses at the gene ends were 0 bases for V and 0 bases for J; bases not matched to a gene: 5. The germline V gene has CDR1 SGHKS and CDR2 YYEKEE (reference sequence). The DNA of the CDR3 is TGTGCCAGCAGCTTGGTCCCTAGCGGGGGAAACCAAGAGACCCAGTACTTC. The encoded protein is CASSLVPSGGNQETQYF.

The chain recombines TRBV4-2 with TRBJ2-7, with 8 bases lining up with TRBD2. Trimming cost V 4 bases and J 6 bases; bases outside gene matches: 11. The CDR3 has 15 residues. Germline CDR1 and CDR2: LGHNA and YNFKEQ. The CDR3 sequence: CASSLRLGGAVEQYF. DNA of the CDR3: TGTGCCAGCAGCCTACGACTCGGGGGGGCCGTCGAGCAGTACTTC.

The rearrangement links TRBV5-1 to TRBJ1-1; no firm D call. Trimming shortened V by 0 bases and J by 3 bases, and 12 bases separated the two germline ends. Per the germline V gene, CDR1 is SGHRS and CDR2 is YFSETQ. The CDR3 has 15 amino acids. The CDR3: CASSLGALVDTEAFF. CDR3 DNA sequence: TGCGCCAGCAGCTTGGGTGCTCTCGTGGACACTGAAGCTTTCTTT.

This clonotype was detected only once. V gene TRBV19 combines with J gene TRBJ1-1; D gene uncertain. This CDR3 is 12 amino acids long. V was shortened by 3 bases and J by 4 bases, with 6 bases between the two germline ends. Germline CDR1 and CDR2: LNHDA and SQIVND (reference sequence). CDR3 sequence reads: CASSIWGTEAFF. The CDR3 region has the DNA TGTGCCAGTAGTATTTGGGGCACTGAAGCTTTCTTT.

The gene calls are TRBV6-2 or TRBV6-3 and TRBJ2-1; perhaps TRBD2 as D (6 bases). Between the trimmed V and J ends, which lost 5 bases and 12 bases, there was a span of 26 bases. The CDR3 totals 16 residues. Germline assignment: CDR1 MNHEY and CDR2 SVGEGT. CDR3 in amino acids: CASSHFREITPGVQFF. CDR3 in DNA: TGTGCCAGCAGTCACTTCAGGGAAATAACTCCGGGAGTGCAGTTCTTC.

The chain employs TRBV28 and TRBJ1-5, with 8 bases fitting TRBD1. Trimming took 2 bases from V and 4 from J; bases not matched to a gene: 7. Germline V lookup: CDR1 MDHEN, CDR2 SYDVKM. The CDR3 consists of 16 residues. The CDR3, as DNA: TGTGCCAGCAGTTTACGAGGGTACAGGGGGAATCAGCCCCAGCATTTT. Protein sequence: CASSLRGYRGNQPQHF.

The J gene is TRBJ2-2, the V gene TRBV7-2; TRBD2 matches 9 bases. The V gene end was trimmed by 5 bases and the J gene end by 4 bases; junction bases not matched to a gene: 5. The CDR3 has 15 amino acids. Germline CDR1 is SGHTA and CDR2 is FQGNSA. CDR3 region: CASSETSGGTGELFF. The DNA for the CDR3 is TGTGCCAGCAGCGAGACTAGCGGTGGCACCGGGGAGCTGTTTTTT.

This clonotype came up once. The chain joins TRBV28 to TRBJ1-1; the D gene is possibly TRBD1 (5 bases). Trimming removed 3 bases from V and 1 base from J, with 18 bases in between. The CDR3 totals 17 residues. CDR1 is MDHEN and CDR2 is SYDVKM in the germline V gene. The CDR3 reads CASSFLGDPLRNTEAFF. As DNA, the CDR3 is TGTGCCAGCAGTTTTTTGGGGGACCCCTTACGGAACACTGAAGCTTTCTTT.

This clonotype was seen repeatedly, ten times or more. The chain employs TRBV20-1 and TRBJ1-5; no firm D call. The CDR3 extends over 13 amino acids. The germline V gene encodes CDR1 DFQATT and CDR2 SNEGSKA (reference sequence). V lost 6 bases, J lost 3 bases, and 12 bases lay in between. The chain's CDR3 is CSARRDTNQPQHF. CDR3 sequence (DNA): TGCAGTGCCAGAAGGGATACCAATCAGCCCCAGCATTTT.